The clone carrying this TCR beta chain was picked up one time. Libraries were prepared by immunoSEQ multiplex PCR; TCRdb keeps only in-frame clonotypes and omits some of them. The profile shows 85,000 to 100,000 clones, roughly 90% of them singletons. The data were obtained in a study of technical replicates of blood from several donors. The CDR3 is 14 amino acids. The germline V gene encodes CDR1 SGHRS and CDR2 YFSETQ. V was clipped by 5 bases and J by 9 bases, with 15 bases between them. Source material: T cells isolated from PBMCs. The sequence was obtained from a human donor in good health. The chain combines TRBV5-1 with TRBJ1-6; no clear D. The CDR3 sequence: CASSFSAGGSPLHF. The CDR3 nucleotides read TGCGCCAGCAGTTTTTCCGCCGGCGGTTCACCCCTCCACTTT.